The clone carrying this T cell receptor beta chain was recorded only once. CDR1 and CDR2 from the germline V gene are LGHNA and YNFKEQ. With V trimmed by 0 bases and J by 0 bases, 6 bases remained unmatched. The CDR3 is made up of 17 amino acids. In the PCR, 60 Vbeta and 13 Jbeta primers were used. The repertoire was sequenced with immunoSEQ multiplex PCR; TCRdb's copy has only in-frame clones and lacks some. The sample contains approximately 140,000 clones, 75% to 85% of which appear only once. The sample is drawn from a study of cytomegalovirus exposure and HLA in healthy donors. Study-level information: Counted in an early data release were about 85 million unique TCRs from HLA-typed donors.

The material sequenced was PBMCs. This clonotype was obtained from a woman aged 35 to 49 in good health and CMV-seropositive. The chain combines TRBV4-2 with TRBJ2-7; 9 bases line up with TRBD2. The CDR3 nucleotides read TGTGCCAGCAGCCAAGATCCAGCGGGGGGAAACTCCTACGAGCAGTACTTC. It specifies CASSQDPAGGNSYEQYF.